Listed here are 9 T cell receptor beta chains from one sample, sequenced in a study of T cell responses to AZD1222 COVID-19 vaccine. Data came from immunoSEQ multiplex PCR; TCRdb stores just in-frame clones and leaves some out. The sample holds more than 250,000 clones, 85% to 95% seen once. This specimen was peripheral blood, taken on day 0 of AZD1222 vaccination. The receptors shown here come from an adult in good health.

The chain recombines TRBV7-2 with TRBJ1-2; 8 bases line up with TRBD1. J was trimmed by 3 bases and V by 5 bases; bases with no gene match: 5. This CDR3 is 14 amino acids long. The V gene's germline CDR1 is SGHTA and CDR2 FQGNSA. The CDR3 sequence: CASSPQGADYGYTF. The CDR3 DNA reads as TGTGCCAGCAGCCCCCAGGGGGCGGACTATGGCTACACCTTC.

V is TRBV27 and J is TRBJ1-6; D ambiguous. The V gene lost 1 base and the J gene lost 10 bases, with 8 bases spanning the gap. Germline V lookup: CDR1 MNHEY, CDR2 SMNVEV (reference sequence). The CDR3 is 13 residues long. The CDR3 region has the DNA TGTGCCAGCAGTTTATTAGGCGACTCACCCCTCCACTTT. This codes for CASSLLGDSPLHF.

This sequence joins TRBV12-3 or TRBV12-4 and TRBJ2-1, with unresolved D. Trimming cost V 2 bases and J 10 bases, with 12 bases left between them. This CDR3 comprises 13 residues. In DNA form, the CDR3 reads TGTGCCAGCAGTTTATATTTGGCCGGGGAGCAGTTCTTC. Its protein product is CASSLYLAGEQFF.

The gene calls are TRBV4-1 and TRBJ2-1, with TRBD1 as a possible D gene (6 bases). V lost 3 bases and J 8 bases, leaving 11 bases between the germline ends. Germline CDR1 MGHRA, CDR2 YSYEKL. This CDR3 spans 13 amino acids. The CDR3 DNA is TGCGCCAGCAGCCATCCACAGGGCGATGAGCAGTTCTTC. Translated: CASSHPQGDEQFF.

J is TRBJ1-1 and V is TRBV18; possibly TRBD1 for D (5 bases). Per germline, CDR1 KGHSH and CDR2 LQKENI. The CDR3 contains 15 residues. The V end was cut by 4 bases, the J end by 3 bases, with 15 bases between. This chain's CDR3 is CASSRPFDRHTEAFF. The CDR3 DNA follows: TGTGCCAGCTCACGCCCCTTCGACAGACACACTGAAGCTTTCTTT.

This rearrangement joins TRBV4-2 to TRBJ2-2; TRBD1 agrees at 8 bases. From germline, CDR1 is LGHNA and CDR2 YNFKEQ. The ends lost 4 bases at V and 6 bases at J; junction bases unmatched: 10. This CDR3 is 16 amino acids long. CDR3 loop: CASSPQGQEVPGELFF. In nucleotides, the CDR3 is TGTGCCAGCAGCCCCCAGGGACAGGAGGTCCCCGGGGAGCTGTTTTTT.

This clone was found once. V is TRBV2 and J is TRBJ2-1; the D gene could be TRBD1 or TRBD2 (6 bases each). The CDR3 loop spans 18 amino acids. Germline V lookup: CDR1 SNHLY, CDR2 FYNNEI. V shed 6 bases and J shed 0 bases, with 21 bases lying between them. The CDR3 loop is CASRASLGGGASYNEQFF. CDR3 in DNA: TGTGCCAGCAGAGCTTCTTTGGGGGGCGGGGCCTCCTACAATGAGCAGTTCTTC.

The rearrangement uses TRBV24-1 and TRBJ1-2; tentative D call: TRBD1 (6 bases). The CDR3 has 12 residues. Trimming left V 6 bases short and J 5 bases short, with 9 bases between. Germline V lookup: CDR1 KGHDR, CDR2 SFDVKD. CDR3 DNA: TGTGCCACCAGTCAGGGGTCGTATGGCTACACCTTC. It specifies CATSQGSYGYTF.

The CDR3, as DNA: TGTGCCATCAGGTATAGCGGTCGCACAGATACGCAGTATTTT. As protein: CAIRYSGRTDTQYF. The rearrangement joins TRBV10-3 to TRBJ2-3, with D perhaps TRBD2 (6 bases). There are 14 residues in the CDR3. Trimming took off 6 bases at V and 1 base at J, with 11 bases between the two ends. Germline CDR1 is ENHRY and CDR2 is SYGVKD.